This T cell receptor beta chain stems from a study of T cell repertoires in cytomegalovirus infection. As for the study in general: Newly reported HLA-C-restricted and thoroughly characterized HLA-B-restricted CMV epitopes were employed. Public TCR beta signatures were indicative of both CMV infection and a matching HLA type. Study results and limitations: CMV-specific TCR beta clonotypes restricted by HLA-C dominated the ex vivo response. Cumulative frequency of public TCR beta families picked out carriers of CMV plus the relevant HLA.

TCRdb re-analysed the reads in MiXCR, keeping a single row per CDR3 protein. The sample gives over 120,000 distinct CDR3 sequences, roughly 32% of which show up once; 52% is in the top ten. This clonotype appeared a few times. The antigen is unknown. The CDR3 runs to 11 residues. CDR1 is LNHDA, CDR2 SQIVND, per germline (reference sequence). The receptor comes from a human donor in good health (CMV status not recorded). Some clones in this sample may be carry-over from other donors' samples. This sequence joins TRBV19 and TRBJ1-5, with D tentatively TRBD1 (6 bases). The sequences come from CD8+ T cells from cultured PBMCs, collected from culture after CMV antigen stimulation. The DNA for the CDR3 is TGTGAGGGGGATCCCAATCAGCCCCAGCATTTT. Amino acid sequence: CEGDPNQPQHF.